The rows below give T cell receptor beta chains drawn from one sample of a study of blood T cell repertoires in COVID-19. TCRdb keeps only in-frame clones here, not all; method: immunoSEQ multiplex PCR. The sample holds 200,000 to 250,000 clones, about four fifths seen once. The sequenced sample was peripheral blood. These receptors came from a woman aged 80 or over with COVID-19, enrolled during active disease. Both conserved end residues are part of each CDR3. D genes are given only for firm matches. Some rows mark clone size as missing; the rest say once, few, many or name a class of expanded clone.

size,J,V,D,CDR3,DNA
-,TRBJ2-5,TRBV3-1/TRBV3-2,TRBD2,CASSRGLAGNQETQYF,TGTGCCAGCAGCCGTGGACTAGCGGGAAACCAAGAGACCCAGTACTTC
-,TRBJ2-3,TRBV6-4,-,CASSPVGGSSRSTDTQYF,TGTGCCAGCAGCCCCGTGGGGGGATCTAGCCGCAGCACAGATACGCAGTATTTT
once,TRBJ2-1,TRBV28,-,CASSLSWEDNEQFF,TGTGCCAGCAGTCTTTCTTGGGAGGACAATGAGCAGTTCTTC
-,TRBJ2-2,TRBV4-2,TRBD2,CASSSRGLAGVERGELFF,TGTGCCAGCAGCTCCCGGGGACTAGCGGGAGTGGAGAGGGGGGAGCTGTTTTTT
-,TRBJ1-4,TRBV4-1,TRBD1,CASSQDAGQNQNEKLFF,TGCGCCAGCAGCCAAGATGCGGGACAGAACCAAAATGAAAAACTGTTTTTT
-,TRBJ1-1,TRBV2,-,CASSTRTEAFF,TGTGCCAGCAGTACTCGGACTGAAGCTTTCTTT
-,TRBJ2-5,TRBV10-1,-,CASSVGRQETQYF,TGCGCCAGCAGTGTGGGGCGGCAAGAGACCCAGTACTTC
-,TRBJ2-7,TRBV2,TRBD1,CAILKQGNYEQYF,TGTGCCATACTTAAACAGGGGAATTACGAGCAGTACTTC
-,TRBJ2-3,TRBV30,TRBD2,CAWSVRSGSIADTQYF,TGTGCCTGGAGTGTACGGAGCGGGAGTATAGCAGATACGCAGTATTTT
-,TRBJ1-1,TRBV18,TRBD1,CASSLGQGHTEAFF,TGTGCCAGCTCTCTTGGACAGGGACACACTGAAGCTTTCTTT
-,TRBJ1-5,TRBV10-1,-,CASRPVNQPQHF,TGCGCCAGCAGGCCAGTCAATCAGCCCCAGCATTTT
-,TRBJ1-2,TRBV28,-,CASSLYRWSGYTF,TGTGCCAGCAGTTTATACCGATGGAGTGGCTACACCTTC
-,TRBJ1-2,TRBV2,TRBD1,CASKGTGGNTYGYTF,TGTGCCAGCAAAGGGACAGGGGGAAATACCTATGGCTACACCTTC
few,TRBJ1-3,TRBV4-1,-,CASSQDSSGSGNTIYF,TGCGCCAGCAGCCAAGATTCGTCCGGCTCTGGAAACACCATATATTTT
-,TRBJ1-4,TRBV19,-,CASSIGIGASNEKLFF,TGTGCCAGTAGTATAGGAATAGGGGCTTCTAATGAAAAACTGTTTTTT
-,TRBJ1-1,TRBV18,-,CASSPPAFRGNTEAFF,TGTGCCAGCTCACCACCGGCCTTTAGGGGCAACACTGAAGCTTTCTTT
-,TRBJ2-4,TRBV4-1,TRBD2,CASSQGDGLAGAVAKNIQYF,TGCGCCAGCAGCCAAGGAGATGGACTAGCGGGAGCTGTAGCCAAAAACATTCAGTACTTC
few,TRBJ2-2,TRBV6-2/TRBV6-3,TRBD1,CASSTDRENTGELFF,TGTGCCAGCAGCACGGACAGGGAGAACACCGGGGAGCTGTTTTTT
-,TRBJ1-2,TRBV7-2,TRBD1,CASSTRQGGYGYTF,TGTGCCAGCAGCACACGACAGGGAGGCTATGGCTACACCTTC
-,TRBJ1-1,TRBV3-1/TRBV3-2,TRBD1,CASSQTDRGPFEAFF,TGTGCCAGCAGCCAGACGGACAGGGGCCCTTTTGAAGCTTTCTTT
-,TRBJ1-5,TRBV5-1,-,CASSEGSGNQPQHF,TGCGCCAGCAGCGAGGGCAGCGGCAATCAGCCCCAGCATTTT
-,TRBJ1-1,TRBV18,-,CASSPSTDTEAFF,TGTGCCAGCTCACCGAGTACAGACACTGAAGCTTTCTTT
once,TRBJ1-1,TRBV5-1,-,CASRVNTEAFF,TGCGCCAGCCGGGTAAACACTGAAGCTTTCTTT
once,TRBJ2-4,TRBV6-2/TRBV6-3,-,CASSQPRARNVDIQYF,TGTGCCAGCAGCCAACCCAGGGCCCGGAACGTGGACATTCAGTACTTC
-,TRBJ2-1,TRBV5-4,TRBD1,CASSLVGQGGNEQFF,TGTGCCAGCAGCTTGGTGGGACAGGGTGGTAATGAGCAGTTCTTC
-,TRBJ1-2,TRBV28,-,CASSLQGPYGYTF,TGTGCCAGCAGTCTCCAGGGCCCTTATGGCTACACCTTC
-,TRBJ1-2,TRBV18,TRBD1,CASSPGRQGAYYGYTF,TGTGCCAGCTCACCAGGAAGGCAGGGGGCGTACTATGGCTACACCTTC
once,TRBJ2-5,TRBV5-1,-,CASSPYFEETQYF,TGCGCCAGCAGCCCCTACTTCGAAGAGACCCAGTACTTC
-,TRBJ1-4,TRBV18,TRBD1,CASSPRGQGAEKLFF,TGTGCCAGCTCACCAAGGGGACAGGGGGCGGAAAAACTGTTTTTT
-,TRBJ1-4,TRBV7-9,TRBD1,CASSLGQGNANEKLFF,TGTGCCAGCAGCTTGGGACAGGGGAATGCTAATGAAAAACTGTTTTTT
-,TRBJ1-2,TRBV5-1,-,CASSLGRGLQGYTF,TGCGCCAGCAGCTTGGGCAGGGGTTTGCAAGGCTACACCTTC
-,TRBJ1-1,TRBV6-5,-,CASASARQGNTEAFF,TGTGCCAGCGCGTCCGCGAGGCAGGGGAACACTGAAGCTTTCTTT
-,TRBJ2-7,TRBV7-8,TRBD1,CASSTSGTGKGNYEQYF,TGTGCCAGCAGCACCTCCGGGACAGGGAAAGGGAACTACGAGCAGTACTTC
-,TRBJ1-5,TRBV19,-,CASSRREVSNQPQHF,TGTGCCAGTAGCCGCAGGGAAGTTAGCAATCAGCCCCAGCATTTT
-,TRBJ1-1,TRBV4-1,TRBD1,CASSRGQGRTEAFF,TGCGCCAGCAGCCGGGGACAGGGAAGAACTGAAGCTTTCTTT
-,TRBJ2-3,TRBV27,TRBD2,CASSSNFRTSGWDTQYF,TGTGCCAGCAGCTCGAATTTTCGGACTAGCGGGTGGGATACGCAGTATTTT
-,TRBJ2-5,TRBV19,TRBD2,CASSTSGSQETQYF,TGTGCCAGTAGTACTAGCGGGAGCCAAGAGACCCAGTACTTC
-,TRBJ2-7,TRBV7-2,-,CASSPTPGAYEQYF,TGTGCCAGCAGCCCGACTCCGGGGGCCTACGAGCAGTACTTC
once,TRBJ1-1,TRBV19,-,CASRVGGLGTEAFF,TGTGCCAGTCGCGTAGGGGGATTGGGCACTGAAGCTTTCTTT
-,TRBJ1-5,TRBV6-5,-,CASSDSFNQPQHF,TGTGCCAGCAGCGACAGTTTCAATCAGCCCCAGCATTTT
-,TRBJ2-4,TRBV4-3,-,CASSQGGAGRTKNIQYF,TGCGCCAGCAGCCAAGGTGGGGCAGGGCGAACCAAAAACATTCAGTACTTC
-,TRBJ1-2,TRBV6-5,-,CASSYSSGANYGYTF,TGTGCCAGCAGTTACTCGAGCGGAGCTAACTATGGCTACACCTTC
few,TRBJ1-4,TRBV14,TRBD1,CASSQDWVGGAAREKLFF,TGTGCCAGCAGCCAAGATTGGGTAGGGGGCGCGGCGCGTGAAAAACTGTTTTTT
few,TRBJ1-1,TRBV19,-,CASTGRRGEAFF,TGTGCCAGTACGGGCAGGAGGGGTGAAGCTTTCTTT
-,TRBJ2-2,TRBV6-5,-,CASSYSMRSFTGELFF,TGTGCCAGCAGTTACTCGATGCGAAGTTTTACCGGGGAGCTGTTTTTT
-,TRBJ1-4,TRBV4-1,TRBD1,CASSPGQGVDEKLFF,TGCGCCAGCAGCCCGGGACAGGGGGTAGACGAAAAACTGTTTTTT
-,TRBJ1-6,TRBV18,TRBD1,CASSDRVFSPLHF,TGTGCCAGCTCAGACAGGGTATTTTCACCCCTCCACTTT
-,TRBJ1-4,TRBV27,TRBD1,CASTRGQLIGEKLFF,TGTGCCAGCACTAGGGGACAGTTGATAGGAGAAAAACTGTTTTTT
-,TRBJ1-4,TRBV6-1,-,CASSDGARIEKLFF,TGTGCCAGCAGTGATGGAGCGAGGATTGAAAAACTGTTTTTT
few,TRBJ1-1,TRBV13,-,CASSPRTGISEAFF,TGTGCCAGCAGCCCCCGGACGGGGATCTCTGAAGCTTTCTTT
-,TRBJ1-1,TRBV11-2,-,CASSLNRYEAFF,TGTGCCAGCAGCTTAAATCGGTACGAAGCTTTCTTT
-,TRBJ1-1,TRBV7-9,-,CASSEDTYTEAFF,TGTGCCAGCAGCGAAGACACTTACACTGAAGCTTTCTTT
-,TRBJ1-1,TRBV5-6,-,CASSLSGSAAPEAFF,TGTGCCAGCAGCTTGAGTGGCAGCGCGGCGCCTGAAGCTTTCTTT
-,TRBJ2-2,TRBV2,TRBD2,CASRREGGKSTGELFF,TGTGCCAGCAGGAGGGAGGGCGGAAAGTCCACCGGGGAGCTGTTTTTT